Presented here are 32 T cell receptor beta chains from one specimen sequenced in a study of shared T cell receptors in the human thymus listed by TCRdb under 2021. Library preparation employed the immunoSEQ multiplex PCR assay. Drawn from immuneACCESS, this table holds only the in-frame rearrangements with V and J called that TCRdb kept. Clones are partly lost; checked studies trace under half to an unresolved V gene and leave the rest unexplained. The sample table holds some 660,000 clones, of which around 87% were seen once. Of the sample, over 0.008% is held by the ten largest clones. A further study also used this sample, focusing on human thymus T cells.

Sequenced: thymocytes. These TCRs come from a boy under two years old with a congenital heart defect. Donor details come from another sample of the same person, matched by shared clones.

Here the CDR3 DNA reads TGCGCCAGCAGCCTGGACAAAACCAGTCATCAGCCCCAGCATTTT. This translates into CASSLDKTSHQPQHF. This chain connects TRBV4-1 to TRBJ1-5; a possible D gene is TRBD1 (5 bases). Germline V lookup: CDR1 MGHRA, CDR2 YSYEKL. V lost 4 bases and J lost 5, with 15 bases in between. This CDR3 contains 15 residues.

The sample holds a few counts of this clone. V is TRBV4-1 and J is TRBJ1-2; D gene unclear. Deletions cut 0 bases from V and 2 bases from J, with 7 bases between. Germline assignment: CDR1 MGHRA and CDR2 YSYEKL. The CDR3 contains 14 residues. CDR3 coding DNA: TGCGCCAGCAGCCAAGAGATGAGAAACTATGGCTACACCTTC. This sequence encodes CASSQEMRNYGYTF.

The CDR3 coding sequence is TGCGCCAGCAGCCAAGGGGAGCCCTCCTACGAGCAGTACTTC. As protein: CASSQGEPSYEQYF. V usage is TRBV4-1 and J usage is TRBJ2-7; D may be TRBD2 (5 bases). The CDR3 runs 14 residues. Trimming cost V 1 base and J 0 bases, with 7 bases left between them. The V gene's germline CDR1 is MGHRA and CDR2 YSYEKL.

The rearrangement uses TRBV5-6 and TRBJ2-1, with 8 bases identical to TRBD1. The CDR3 length is 15 residues. Unmatched junction bases numbered 7, after V lost 4 bases and J lost 4 bases. Per germline, CDR1 SGHDT and CDR2 YYEEEE. CDR3 region: CASSQQGVGYNEQFF. CDR3 coding DNA: TGTGCCAGCAGCCAACAGGGGGTGGGGTACAATGAGCAGTTCTTC.

This clone has a handful of counts. The genes are TRBV6-5 and TRBJ2-1; 8 nucleotides agree with TRBD2. The CDR3 extends over 15 amino acids. Per germline, CDR1 MNHEY and CDR2 SVGAGI. The DNA of the CDR3 is TGTGGCACCGAGCGGGAGTTGGGGAGTGGCGTCGAGCAGTTCTTC. Its translation is CGTERELGSGVEQFF.

On this clone itself: This CDR3 is also generated by other DNA sequences in the sample. V usage is TRBV7-9 and J usage is TRBJ2-5; TRBD2 matches 12 bases. This CDR3 region has 14 residues. The germline V gene encodes CDR1 SEHNR and CDR2 FQNEAQ (reference sequence). The V gene end was trimmed by 3 bases and the J gene end by 4 bases; junction bases not matched to a gene: 0. The CDR3 loop is CASSLGLAGETQYF. CDR3 coding DNA: TGTGCCAGCAGCTTGGGACTAGCGGGAGAGACCCAGTACTTC.

The chain links TRBV9 to TRBJ2-3, with unresolved D. The germline V and J ends were trimmed by 0 bases and 2 bases, with 10 bases remaining between them. CDR3 length: 15 residues. The germline CDR1 and CDR2 sequences are SGDLS and YYNGEE. In DNA form, the CDR3 reads TGTGCCAGCAGCGTAGCCGTCCGTCCCACAGATACGCAGTATTTT. It yields the protein CASSVAVRPTDTQYF.

The V call is TRBV27, the J call TRBJ1-1; D is ambiguous. The germline V gene encodes CDR1 MNHEY and CDR2 SMNVEV (reference sequence). The CDR3 has 14 residues. The germline V and J ends were trimmed by 5 bases and 0 bases, with 10 bases remaining between them. The CDR3 DNA follows: TGTGCCAGCAGTGTACAGCAGGTGAACACTGAAGCTTTCTTT. Translating gives CASSVQQVNTEAFF.

The rearrangement links TRBV5-5 to TRBJ2-5, with a possible D match to TRBD2 (5 bases). Germline lookup yields CDR1 SGHKS and CDR2 YYEKEE (reference sequence). Trimming took 0 bases from V and 2 from J, leaving 17 bases between them. The CDR3 runs 17 residues. CDR3 amino acids: CASSLADPGVVQETQYF. DNA of the CDR3: TGTGCCAGCAGCTTGGCCGACCCCGGGGTGGTTCAAGAGACCCAGTACTTC.

The genes are TRBV29-1 and TRBJ1-1; TRBD1 agrees at 9 bases. The V segment lost 4 bases and the J segment 4 bases; nucleotides outside the gene matches: 13. The germline V gene encodes CDR1 SQVTM and CDR2 ANQGSEA. This CDR3 spans 16 amino acids. CDR3 loop: CSVVIKPGQGSTEAFF. CDR3 nucleotides: TGCAGCGTTGTGATTAAACCGGGACAGGGAAGCACTGAAGCTTTCTTT. Drawing the rest from reference TRBV29-1 and TRBJ1-1, the complete variable domain is SAVISQKPSRDICQRGTSLTIQCQVDSQVTMMFWYRQQPGQSLTLIATANQGSEATYESGFVIDKFPISRPNLTFSTLTVSNMSPEDSSIYLCSVVIKPGQGSTEAFFGQGTRLTVV.

This clone was recorded only once. The chain couples TRBV28 to TRBJ1-1; 7 nucleotides line up with TRBD1. Germline assignment: CDR1 MDHEN and CDR2 SYDVKM. This CDR3 is 17 amino acids long. J gave up 5 bases and V 2 bases, and 14 bases lay outside the gene matches. CDR3 DNA: TGTGCCAGCAGTTTAAACTTAAAACAGGGGATAAATACTGAAGCTTTCTTT. Translation gives CASSLNLKQGINTEAFF.

The chain carries TRBV5-5 and TRBJ2-1; TRBD1 matches at 8 bases. With 4 bases clipped from V and 4 bases from J, the junction kept 7 bases outside the gene matches. CDR1 is SGHKS, CDR2 YYEKEE, per germline (reference sequence). The CDR3 contains 15 residues. CDR3 nucleotides: TGTGCCAGCAGCCCCGGGACAGGACTTTACAATGAGCAGTTCTTC. It is translated as CASSPGTGLYNEQFF.

The chain employs TRBV9 and TRBJ2-5; D remains ambiguous. Germline-derived CDR1 and CDR2 are SGDLS and YYNGEE. With 6 bases removed from V and 4 bases from J, the gap between germline ends came to 4 bases. The CDR3 runs 10 residues. The CDR3 region is CASNRETQYF. In DNA form, the CDR3 reads TGTGCCAGCAATAGAGAGACCCAGTACTTC. Variable domain in full (rest from reference TRBV9 and TRBJ2-5): DSGVTQTPKHLITATGQRVTLRCSPRSGDLSVYWYQQSLDQGLQFLIQYYNGEERAKGNILERFSAQQFPDLHSELNLSSLELGDSALYFCASNRETQYFGPGTRLLVL.

The rearrangement uses TRBV7-9 and TRBJ2-2; 7 bases fit TRBD1. CDR3 length equals 18 residues. The ends lost 3 bases at V and 4 bases at J; junction bases unmatched: 14. The germline V gene has CDR1 SEHNR and CDR2 FQNEAQ (reference sequence). For the CDR3, the DNA is TGTGCCAGCAGCTTTCCATCTACTACGACAGGGAGCACCGGGGAGCTGTTTTTT. It is translated as CASSFPSTTTGSTGELFF.

This chain links TRBV6-5 with TRBJ1-5, with TRBD1 identical over 7 bases. CDR1 MNHEY and CDR2 SVGAGI come from the germline V gene. The V and J ends lost 6 bases and 0 bases, in that order; junction bases with no gene match: 5. The CDR3 spans 15 residues. CDR3 DNA sequence: TGTGCCAGCAGCAGGGACAGTTATAGCAATCAGCCCCAGCATTTT. Residues: CASSRDSYSNQPQHF.

The chain uses TRBV9 and TRBJ1-2; no firm D call. There are 15 residues in the CDR3. Germline CDR1 is SGDLS and CDR2 is YYNGEE. Trimming removed 0 bases at V and 2 bases at J, with 11 bases between. This chain's CDR3 is CASSVGQAPNYGYTF. The CDR3 nucleotides are TGTGCCAGCAGCGTAGGGCAGGCACCAAACTATGGCTACACCTTC.

The chain joins TRBV27 to TRBJ2-1, with D tentatively TRBD2 (6 bases). Trimming took off 2 bases at V and 5 bases at J, with 16 bases between the two ends. The germline gives CDR1 MNHEY, CDR2 SMNVEV (reference sequence). CDR3 length: 16 residues. The CDR3 nucleotides are TGTGCCAGCAGTTTACTGGCGGCCCCGGGGGACAATGAGCAGTTCTTC. This sequence encodes CASSLLAAPGDNEQFF.

The rearrangement joins TRBV4-3 to TRBJ1-2, with 7 nucleotides matching TRBD1. The J segment lost 3 bases and the V segment lost 0 bases, leaving 7 bases of the junction unmatched. Germline CDR1 is LGHNA and CDR2 is YSLEER. This CDR3 contains 16 residues. CDR3 sequence: CASSQERGQDDYGYTF. CDR3 DNA sequence: TGCGCCAGCAGCCAAGAAAGGGGGCAGGACGACTATGGCTACACCTTC.

V usage is TRBV28 and J usage is TRBJ1-3, with a tentative D call TRBD1 (5 bases). V was shortened by 3 bases and J by 0 bases, with 21 bases between the two germline ends. From germline, CDR1 is MDHEN and CDR2 SYDVKM. The CDR3 covers 19 residues. The CDR3, as DNA: TGTGCCAGCAGTTTTATGGCCGGGGAGGGGCCCAACTCTGGAAACACCATATATTTT. Protein product: CASSFMAGEGPNSGNTIYF.

Worth noting for this clone: This same CDR3 is encoded by further DNA sequences in the sample. V usage is TRBV5-1 and J usage is TRBJ2-7, with D perhaps TRBD2 (6 bases). V was shortened by 0 bases and J by 4 bases, with 14 bases between the two germline ends. The CDR3 is 15 amino acids. Germline V CDR1 and CDR2: SGHRS, YFSETQ. The CDR3: CASSLGAGKTYEQYF. The CDR3 DNA reads TGCGCCAGCAGCTTGGGGGCGGGAAAGACTTACGAGCAGTACTTC.

V and J are TRBV28 and TRBJ2-7; TRBD1 agrees at 8 bases. Losses at the gene ends were 4 bases for V and 5 bases for J; bases not matched to a gene: 16. From germline, CDR1 is MDHEN and CDR2 SYDVKM. This CDR3 is built from 17 residues. For the CDR3, the DNA is TGTGCCAGCAGTTCGCCTCCGGCACAGGGGGAGAAAGACGAGCAGTACTTC. Amino acid sequence: CASSSPPAQGEKDEQYF.

CDR3 coding DNA: TGTGCCAGCAGCTTAGGAGAGCGGGCGAACACCGGGGAGCTGTTTTTT. Its translation is CASSLGERANTGELFF. The chain combines TRBV9 with TRBJ2-2, with a tentative D call TRBD2 (6 bases). Germline values: CDR1 SGDLS, CDR2 YYNGEE. V was trimmed by 4 bases and J by 0 bases, leaving 13 bases between them. The length of the CDR3 is 16 residues. Based on the CDR3 plus reference TRBV9 and TRBJ2-2, the full variable domain is DSGVTQTPKHLITATGQRVTLRCSPRSGDLSVYWYQQSLDQGLQFLIQYYNGEERAKGNILERFSAQQFPDLHSELNLSSLELGDSALYFCASSLGERANTGELFFGEGSRLTVL.

The DNA of the CDR3 is TGTGCCAGCACTACGCGGGAAGGGAGAGATACGCAGTATTTT. It is translated as CASTTREGRDTQYF. The V and J genes are TRBV28 and TRBJ2-3, with TRBD2 as a possible D gene (6 bases). This CDR3 has 14 residues. V lost 7 bases and J lost 5, with 16 bases in between. The germline gives CDR1 MDHEN, CDR2 SYDVKM.

The rearrangement links TRBV14 to TRBJ2-2, with D unclear. CDR1 and CDR2 (germline): SGHDN, FVKESK. Deletions cut 4 bases from V and 4 bases from J, with 10 bases between. The CDR3 runs to 14 residues. The CDR3 DNA reads TGTGCCAGCAGCCGGCAGGTACCCACCGGGGAGCTGTTTTTT. This encodes CASSRQVPTGELFF.

The chain combines TRBV12-5 with TRBJ1-1; unclear D gene. Deletions cut 1 base from V and 10 bases from J, with 22 bases between. Germline values: CDR1 LGHNT, CDR2 FRNRAP. This CDR3 has 16 amino acids. CDR3 protein: CASGLEVEESPHGAFF. The CDR3, as DNA: TGTGCTAGTGGTTTGGAGGTGGAGGAGTCTCCCCATGGAGCTTTCTTT.

This clone was observed a few times. The chain combines TRBV9 with TRBJ2-3; D possibly corresponds to TRBD1 (5 bases). Trimming removed 2 bases at V and 1 base at J, with 20 bases between. Germline CDR1 reads SGDLS; CDR2 reads YYNGEE. CDR3 size: 18 residues. CDR3 nucleotides: TGTGCCAGCAGCGTCGTCGTCGTAGGGGTATCCTGCACAGATACGCAGTATTTT. Amino acid sequence: CASSVVVVGVSCTDTQYF.

V usage is TRBV2 and J usage is TRBJ2-1, with 10 nucleotides matching TRBD2. V trimming: 2 bases; J trimming: 4 bases; junction bases outside the gene matches: 5. This CDR3 is built from 16 residues. From germline, CDR1 is SNHLY and CDR2 FYNNEI. Here the CDR3 reads CASSEPGLATYNEQFF. CDR3 DNA sequence: TGTGCCAGCAGTGAACCGGGACTAGCGACATACAATGAGCAGTTCTTC.

The V gene is TRBV18, the J gene TRBJ1-4; D not certain. V gave up 6 bases and J gave up 1 base, with 12 bases separating them. Germline CDR1 reads KGHSH; CDR2 reads LQKENI. CDR3 size: 15 residues. The CDR3, as DNA: TGTGCCAGCTCCCAGATACGGGGAACTAATGAAAAACTGTTTTTT. The encoded protein is CASSQIRGTNEKLFF.

The chain carries TRBV19 and TRBJ2-1; a weak D match, TRBD2 (6 bases). The CDR3 totals 17 residues. The V end lost 7 bases, the J end lost 5 bases, and 24 bases lay between the germline ends. CDR1 LNHDA and CDR2 SQIVND come from the germline V gene (reference sequence). CDR3 coding DNA: TGTGCCAGTACCCTAGACGGGGGTGAGAGTCGGGACAATGAGCAGTTCTTC. Protein sequence: CASTLDGGESRDNEQFF.

This clone was found once. The chain has TRBV7-6 and TRBJ2-3, with 11 bases aligning to TRBD2. The CDR3 is made up of 16 amino acids. The V gene end was trimmed by 5 bases and the J gene end by 4 bases; junction bases not matched to a gene: 8. Germline CDR1 and CDR2: SGHVS and FNYEAQ. In nucleotides, the CDR3 is TGTGCCAGCAGCACGCCATCTAGCGGGGGGCCAGATACGCAGTATTTT. This translates into CASSTPSSGGPDTQYF.

The chain couples TRBV28 to TRBJ2-7, with 7 nucleotides matching TRBD2. Germline loops: CDR1 MDHEN, CDR2 SYDVKM. This CDR3 contains 18 residues. Losses at the gene ends were 7 bases for V and 6 bases for J; bases not matched to a gene: 24. The CDR3 nucleotides read TGTGCCAGCACTCCGGGACTTGGCGGGAGTCCCCTCTCTCTCGAGCAGTACTTC. It encodes CASTPGLGGSPLSLEQYF.

This clone has just one count. The CDR3 region is CASSLPGEGNTGELFF. CDR3 DNA: TGTGCCAGCAGCTTACCAGGCGAAGGGAACACCGGGGAGCTGTTTTTT. J is TRBJ2-2 and V is TRBV7-8; D not certain. Germline CDR1 reads SGHVS; CDR2 reads FQNEAQ. CDR3 size: 16 residues. V dropped 2 bases and J dropped 1 base, with 11 bases sitting between them.